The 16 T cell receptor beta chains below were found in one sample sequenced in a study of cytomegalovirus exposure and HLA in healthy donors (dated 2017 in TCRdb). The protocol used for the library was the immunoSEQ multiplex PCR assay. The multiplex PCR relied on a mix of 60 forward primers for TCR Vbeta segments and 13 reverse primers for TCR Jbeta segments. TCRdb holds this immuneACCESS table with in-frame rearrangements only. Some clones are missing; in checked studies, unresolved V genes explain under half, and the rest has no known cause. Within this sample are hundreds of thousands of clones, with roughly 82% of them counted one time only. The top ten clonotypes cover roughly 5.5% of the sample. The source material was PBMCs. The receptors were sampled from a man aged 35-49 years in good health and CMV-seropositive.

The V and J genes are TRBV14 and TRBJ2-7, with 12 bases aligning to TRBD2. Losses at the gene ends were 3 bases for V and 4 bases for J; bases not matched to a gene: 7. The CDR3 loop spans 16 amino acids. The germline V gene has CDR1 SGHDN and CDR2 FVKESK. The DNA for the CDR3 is TGTGCCAGCAGCCACGGACTAGCGGGAATGTTTTACGAGCAGTACTTC. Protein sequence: CASSHGLAGMFYEQYF.

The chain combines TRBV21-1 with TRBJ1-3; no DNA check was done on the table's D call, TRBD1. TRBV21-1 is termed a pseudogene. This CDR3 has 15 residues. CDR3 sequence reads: CASSKVGSSGNTIYF. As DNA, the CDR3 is TGTGCCAGCAGCAAAGTGGGCAGCTCTGGAAACACCATATATTTT.

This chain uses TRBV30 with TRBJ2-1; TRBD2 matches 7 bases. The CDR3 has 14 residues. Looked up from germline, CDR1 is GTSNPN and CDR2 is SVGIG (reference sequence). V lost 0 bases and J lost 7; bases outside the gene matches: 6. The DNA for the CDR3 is TGTGCCTGGAGTGTACAGGCGGGAGAGAATGAGCAGTTCTTC. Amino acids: CAWSVQAGENEQFF. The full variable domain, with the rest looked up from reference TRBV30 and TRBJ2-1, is SQTIHQWPATLVQPVGSPLSLECTVEGTSNPNLYWYRQAAGRGLQLLFYSVGIGQISSEVPQNLSASRPQDRQFILSSKKLLLSDSGFYLCAWSVQAGENEQFFGPGTRLTVL.

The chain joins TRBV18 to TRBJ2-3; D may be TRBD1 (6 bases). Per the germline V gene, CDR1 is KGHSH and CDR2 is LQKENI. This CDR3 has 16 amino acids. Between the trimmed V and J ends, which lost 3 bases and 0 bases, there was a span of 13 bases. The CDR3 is CASSPTNRASTDTQYF. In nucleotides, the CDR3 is TGTGCCAGCTCACCCACCAACAGGGCCAGCACAGATACGCAGTATTTT.

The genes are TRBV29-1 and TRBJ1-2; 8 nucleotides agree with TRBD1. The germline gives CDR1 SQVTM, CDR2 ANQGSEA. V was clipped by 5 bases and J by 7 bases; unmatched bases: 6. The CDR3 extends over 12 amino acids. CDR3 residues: CSVRGQGGGYTF. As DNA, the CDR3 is TGCAGCGTTCGAGGACAGGGAGGTGGCTACACCTTC.

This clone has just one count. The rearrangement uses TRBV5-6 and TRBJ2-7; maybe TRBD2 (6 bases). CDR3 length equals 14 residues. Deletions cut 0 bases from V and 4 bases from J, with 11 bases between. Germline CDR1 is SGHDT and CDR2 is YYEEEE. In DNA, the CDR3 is TGTGCCAGCAGCTTGGAACATCGGGGGTACGAGCAGTACTTC. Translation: CASSLEHRGYEQYF.

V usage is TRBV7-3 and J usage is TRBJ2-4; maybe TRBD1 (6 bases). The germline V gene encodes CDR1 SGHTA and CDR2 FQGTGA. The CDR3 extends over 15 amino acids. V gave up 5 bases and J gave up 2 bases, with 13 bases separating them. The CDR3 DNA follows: TGTGCCAGCAGCCCAGGGGTGGGGACCAAAAACATTCAGTACTTC. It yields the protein CASSPGVGTKNIQYF.

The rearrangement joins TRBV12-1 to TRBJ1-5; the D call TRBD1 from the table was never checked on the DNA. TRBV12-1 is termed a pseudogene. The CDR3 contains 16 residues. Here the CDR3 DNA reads TGTGCCAGCAGCTTTGCGAATGATGACAGAAATCAGCCCCAGCATTTT. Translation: CASSFANDDRNQPQHF.

CDR3 in DNA: TGTGCCAGCAGCGAAAGCGGACCAGGGGCAGGAGAGACCCAGTACTTC. This encodes CASSESGPGAGETQYF. This sequence joins TRBV21-1 and TRBJ2-5; TRBD1 was called by the table and not checked on the DNA. TRBV21-1 is recorded as a pseudogene. The CDR3 runs 16 residues.

The CDR3 region has the DNA TGTGCCAGCAGTTTCGGACTAGCGGGAGGGAATGAGCAGTTCTTC. This encodes CASSFGLAGGNEQFF. J is TRBJ2-1 and V is TRBV27, with 15 nucleotides matching TRBD2. CDR3 length equals 15 residues. The germline V gene has CDR1 MNHEY and CDR2 SMNVEV (reference sequence). With 3 bases clipped from V and 7 bases from J, the junction kept 1 base outside the gene matches.

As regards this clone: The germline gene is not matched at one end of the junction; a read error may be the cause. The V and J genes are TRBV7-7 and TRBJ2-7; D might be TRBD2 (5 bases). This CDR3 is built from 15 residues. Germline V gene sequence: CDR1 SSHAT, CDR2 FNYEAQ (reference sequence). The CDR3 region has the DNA TGTGCTAGCAGCTTAGCGATTGGCGGATCCTACGAGCAGTACTTC. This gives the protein CASSLAIGGSYEQYF.

For the CDR3, the DNA is TGTGCCAGCTCACCTCGGGCTATTACTGCGGGGGAGACCCAGTACTTC. Its translation is CASSPRAITAGETQYF. V is TRBV18 and J is TRBJ2-5, with D possibly TRBD2 on 6 matching bases. V was clipped by 3 bases and J by 5 bases, with 19 bases between them. The germline gives CDR1 KGHSH, CDR2 LQKENI. The CDR3 loop spans 16 amino acids.

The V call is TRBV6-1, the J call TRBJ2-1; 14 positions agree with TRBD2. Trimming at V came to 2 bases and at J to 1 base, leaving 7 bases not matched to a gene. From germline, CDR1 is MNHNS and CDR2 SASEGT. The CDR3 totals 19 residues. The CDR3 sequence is CASSEMVGTSGSSYNEQFF. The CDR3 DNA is TGTGCCAGCAGTGAAATGGTGGGGACTAGCGGGAGTTCCTACAATGAGCAGTTCTTC.

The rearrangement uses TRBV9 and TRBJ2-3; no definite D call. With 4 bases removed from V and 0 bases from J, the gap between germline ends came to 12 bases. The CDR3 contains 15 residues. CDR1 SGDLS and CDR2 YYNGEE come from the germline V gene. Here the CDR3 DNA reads TGTGCCAGCAGCCCCCGTGGGCTTAGCACAGATACGCAGTATTTT. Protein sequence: CASSPRGLSTDTQYF.

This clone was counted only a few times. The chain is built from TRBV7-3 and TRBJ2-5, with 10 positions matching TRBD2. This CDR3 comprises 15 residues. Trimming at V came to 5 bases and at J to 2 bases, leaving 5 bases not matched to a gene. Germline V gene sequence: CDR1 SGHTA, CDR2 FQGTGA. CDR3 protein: CASSKGLAIQETQYF. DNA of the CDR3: TGTGCCAGCAGCAAGGGACTAGCGATTCAAGAGACCCAGTACTTC.

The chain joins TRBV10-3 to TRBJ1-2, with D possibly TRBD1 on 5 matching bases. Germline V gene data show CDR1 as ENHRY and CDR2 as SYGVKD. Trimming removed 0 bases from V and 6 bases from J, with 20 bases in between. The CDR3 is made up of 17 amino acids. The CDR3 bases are TGTGCCATCAGTGAGTCCGGGGGGGGGAAATTCGATCATGGCTACACCTTC. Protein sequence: CAISESGGGKFDHGYTF.